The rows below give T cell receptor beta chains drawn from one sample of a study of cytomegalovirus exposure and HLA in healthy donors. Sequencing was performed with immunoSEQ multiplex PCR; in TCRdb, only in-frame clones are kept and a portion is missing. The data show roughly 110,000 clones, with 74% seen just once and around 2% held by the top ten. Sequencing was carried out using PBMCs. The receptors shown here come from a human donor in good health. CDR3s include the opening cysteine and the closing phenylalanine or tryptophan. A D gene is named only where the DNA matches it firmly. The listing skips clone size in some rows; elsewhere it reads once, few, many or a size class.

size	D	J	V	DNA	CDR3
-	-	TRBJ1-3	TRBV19	TGTGCCAGTAGCACCCTTTTCCCAGGTTCTGGAAACACCATATATTTT	CASSTLFPGSGNTIYF
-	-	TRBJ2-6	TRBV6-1	TGTGCCAGCAGTGCCCAACTAGGCTCTGGGGCCAACGTCCTGACTTTC	CASSAQLGSGANVLTF
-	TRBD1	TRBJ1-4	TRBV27	TGTGCCAGCAGTTTATCGGAACAGGGGACCCATGAAAAACTGTTTTTT	CASSLSEQGTHEKLFF
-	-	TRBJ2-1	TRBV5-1	TGCGCCAGCAGGCGAGCACTAGGAGGCAACAATGAGCAGTTCTTC	CASRRALGGNNEQFF
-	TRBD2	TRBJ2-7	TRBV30	TGTGCCTGGGGGCGGGGGACCCAGTACGAGCAGTACTTC	CAWGRGTQYEQYF
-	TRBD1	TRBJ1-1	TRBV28	TGTGCCAGCGGATATATGGGACAGGGCCGGACTGAAGCTTTCTTT	CASGYMGQGRTEAFF
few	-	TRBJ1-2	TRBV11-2	TGTGCCAGCAGCTTAGATACCGAAGCCGCCTATGGCTACACCTTC	CASSLDTEAAYGYTF
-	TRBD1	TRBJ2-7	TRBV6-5	TGTGCCAGCAGATCTCGCCGGGACAGTGCCTACGAGCAGTACTTC	CASRSRRDSAYEQYF
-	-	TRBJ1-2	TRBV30	TGTGCCTGGAGAAGGGGTAGGACCGCCAACTATGGCTACACCTTC	CAWRRGRTANYGYTF
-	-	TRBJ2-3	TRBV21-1	TGTGCCAGCAGACTGGAAGGGGGAAGCACAGATACGCAGTATTTT	CASRLEGGSTDTQYF
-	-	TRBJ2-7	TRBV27	TGTGCCAGCAGTTTGGCCCGACAAGCCTACGAGCAGTACTTC	CASSLARQAYEQYF
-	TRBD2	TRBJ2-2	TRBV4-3	TGCGCCAGCAGCCAGGTGGGACTAGGAGGGAGCGGGGAGCTGTTTTTT	CASSQVGLGGSGELFF
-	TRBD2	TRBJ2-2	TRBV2	TGTGCCAGCGTGCGGGAGGAGCCCGCCGGGGAGCTGTTTTTT	CASVREEPAGELFF
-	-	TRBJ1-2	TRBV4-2	TGTGCCAGCAGCCCACCAGCGGGGGGGGCCGGCGGCTACACCTTC	CASSPPAGGAGGYTF
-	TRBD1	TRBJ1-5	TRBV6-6	TGTGCCACCCGGGACAGGAATAGCAATCAGCCCCAGCATTTT	CATRDRNSNQPQHF
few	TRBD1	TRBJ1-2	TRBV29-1	TGCAGCGTCCGGGACAGCCTTAACTATGGCTACACCTTC	CSVRDSLNYGYTF
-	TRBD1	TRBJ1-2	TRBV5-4	TGTGCCAGCAGCTTACCGGGACAGGGGGCCCTGAACTATGGCTACACCTTC	CASSLPGQGALNYGYTF
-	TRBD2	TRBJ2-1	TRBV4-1	TGCGCCAGCCGACGGGGGGAAGCGAGCAATGAGCAGTTCTTC	CASRRGEASNEQFF
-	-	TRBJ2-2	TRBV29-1	TGCAGCGTTGAAGTGCAGCGCAACACCGGGGAGCTGTTTTTT	CSVEVQRNTGELFF
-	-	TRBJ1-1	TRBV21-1	TGTGCCAGCAGCCCCAAGTTACGGGGGAACACTGAAGCTTTCTTT	CASSPKLRGNTEAFF
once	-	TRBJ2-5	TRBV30	TGTGCCTGGAGTGTACTCGGAAGGGGTGGAGTGGGTTGGACCCAGTACTTC	CAWSVLGRGGVGWTQYF
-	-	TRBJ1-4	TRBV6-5	TGTGCCAGCAGTTACTCGAGAGCAACTAATGAAAAACTGTTTTTT	CASSYSRATNEKLFF
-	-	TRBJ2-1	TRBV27	TGTGCCAGCAGTTTAAGACTGCGGAACAATGAGCAGTTCTTC	CASSLRLRNNEQFF
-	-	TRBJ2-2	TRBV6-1	TGTGCCAGCAGTGAGACCGCCTTCGGACTGCGCCGGAACACCGGGGAGCTGTTTTTT	CASSETAFGLRRNTGELFF
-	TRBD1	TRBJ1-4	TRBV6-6	TGTGCCAGCAGTTACTCGCAGGGGGTATTAAATGAAAAACTGTTTTTT	CASSYSQGVLNEKLFF
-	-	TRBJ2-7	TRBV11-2	TGTGCCAGCAGCTTAATGAGGCGGGAAGGGGCCGAGCAGTACTTC	CASSLMRREGAEQYF
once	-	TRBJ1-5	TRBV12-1	TGTGCCAGCAGTTTGACCGTTTCACTTACAGCTGTTGATCAGCCCCAGCATTTT	CASSLTVSLTAVDQPQHF
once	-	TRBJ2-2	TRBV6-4	TGTGCCAGCAGGGCCACAGGGTACACCGGGGAGCTGTTTTTT	CASRATGYTGELFF
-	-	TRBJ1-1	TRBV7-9	TGTGCCAGCAGCTTAACTACAGGAAGCGCAGCTTTCTTT	CASSLTTGSAAFF
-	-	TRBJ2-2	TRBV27	TGTGCCAGCAGACGGACAGTAGGCACCGGGGAGCTGTTTTTT	CASRRTVGTGELFF
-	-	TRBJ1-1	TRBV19	TGTGCCAGTAGTATGGTGGCGGGGGCTGAAGCTTTCTTT	CASSMVAGAEAFF
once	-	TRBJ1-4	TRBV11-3	TGTGCCAGCAGCCCCCGAGAGATAGCGACAGGCTCTGAAAAACTGTTTTTT	CASSPREIATGSEKLFF
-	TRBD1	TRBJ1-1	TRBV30	TGTGCCTGGAGGGGGACAGGGGGCACTGAAGCTTTCTTT	CAWRGTGGTEAFF
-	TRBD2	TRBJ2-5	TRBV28	TGTGCCAGCAACTCGGGGACTAGCGGATCCCAAGAGACCCAGTACTTC	CASNSGTSGSQETQYF
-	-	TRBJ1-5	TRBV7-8	TGTGCCAGCAGCCCCCGGGGTCAGCCCCAGCATTTT	CASSPRGQPQHF
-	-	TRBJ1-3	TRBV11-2	TGTGCCAGCAGCTTCTCAGGGTCAGGAAACACCATATATTTT	CASSFSGSGNTIYF
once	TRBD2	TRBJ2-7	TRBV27	TGTGCCAGCAGTAGAGCGGGGGTCACCTACGAGCAGTACTTC	CASSRAGVTYEQYF
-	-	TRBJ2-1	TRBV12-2	TGTGCAAGTCGCTTAGTCTATTATCTTGACAATGAGCAGTTCTTC	CASRLVYYLDNEQFF
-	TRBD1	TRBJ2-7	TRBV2	TGTGCCAGCAGTGGGTCCCTAAAGGGACAGGGGGGAGGCTACGAGCAGTACTTC	CASSGSLKGQGGGYEQYF
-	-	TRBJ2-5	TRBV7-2	TGTGCCAGCAGGACCGATAGCGAGACCCAGTACTTC	CASRTDSETQYF
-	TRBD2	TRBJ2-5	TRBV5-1	TGCGCCAGCAGCGGACTAGCGGGTGGAGAAGAGACCCAGTACTTC	CASSGLAGGEETQYF
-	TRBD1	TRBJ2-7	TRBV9	TGTGCCAGCAGCGTCGGGACAGGGACCCCCTACGAGCAGTACTTC	CASSVGTGTPYEQYF
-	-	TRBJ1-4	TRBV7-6	TGTGCCAGCAGCTTAGTAGCTAATGAAAAACTGTTTTTT	CASSLVANEKLFF
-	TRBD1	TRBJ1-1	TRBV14	TGTGCCAGCAGCCGCCCCGGGACAGGGGAAGCTTTCTTT	CASSRPGTGEAFF
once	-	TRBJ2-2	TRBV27	TGTGCCAGCAGTCCTAGTGCCACCGGGGAGCTGTTTTTT	CASSPSATGELFF
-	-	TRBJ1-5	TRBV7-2	TGTGCCAGCTCCGAGGGAGGACAGCCCCAGCATTTT	CASSEGGQPQHF
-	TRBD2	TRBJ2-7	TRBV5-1	TGCGCCAGCAGCTTAGGCGGGAGAAATGGCCACGAGCAGTACTTC	CASSLGGRNGHEQYF